The T cell receptor beta chain described here comes from a study of CD8+CD57+ T cells in acquired aplastic anemia. Across the whole study: Roughly 3.2 ug was the average amount of DNA from sorted CD4+ and CD8+ cells.

Patients sequenced had flow cytometry evidence of CD8+CD57+ cell expansion. TCR beta VDJ and CDR3 were profiled, and genomic DNA was the template. TCRdb used MiXCR to reprocess the reads, holding one entry per CDR3 protein. Of roughly 150,000 distinct CDR3 sequences in the sample, roughly 45% are singletons; the top ten hold 2.5% to 4%. From germline, CDR1 is SGHAT and CDR2 FQDESV (reference sequence). The CDR3 loop spans 17 amino acids. Points from the study as a whole: Patients and controls had in common 25 to 30 CD8+ CDR3 sequences. No significant difference in CD8+ Simpson's diversity was found between patients and controls.

This clonotype came up a few times. Its antigen is not known. At one end, the junction sequence differs from germline, possibly due to a read error. The source material was sorted CD4+, CD8+, or CD8+CD57+ T cells (not recorded which) from PBMCs. The gene calls are TRBV11-1 and TRBJ2-1, with 8 bases that match TRBD2. The clonotype comes from a human donor with aplastic anemia. CDR3 nucleotide sequence: TGTGCCAGCAGCTTAGCTGAATTAAGACTAGCGCACAATGAGCGGTTCTTC. Its translation: CASSLAELRLAHNERFF.